Listed below are T cell receptor beta chains from one sample, sequenced in a study of blood T cells in healthy people across ages. MiXCR was run by TCRdb on the 5' RACE reads, yielding one entry per CDR3 protein. The sample has 1.5 million to 2 million distinct CDR3 sequences, about 50% seen once. Sequences were obtained from blood. Receptor source: a woman aged 40-49 years in good health. Each CDR3 is given with its conserved first and last residue. D genes are given only for firm matches. Clone size, where shown, is once, few, many, or a class for clones that have expanded.

CDR3nt,CDR3aa,j_gene,v_gene,d_gene,abundance
TGTGCCAGCACCTCGACAGGGGGCCGCGGTTCACCCCTCCACTTT,CASTSTGGRGSPLHF,TRBJ1-6,TRBV12-3/TRBV12-4,TRBD1,-
TGCAGTGCTAGAACTAGCGCAGATACGCAGTATTTT,CSARTSADTQYF,TRBJ2-3,TRBV20-1,TRBD2,-
TGTGCCAGCAGCCTCGGAGGGTACATGAACACTGAAGCTTTCTTT,CASSLGGYMNTEAFF,TRBJ1-1,TRBV7-9,-,-
TGCGCCAGCAGTGAGTCGAGGACAGGGGGCCGCGGCTACACCTTC,CASSESRTGGRGYTF,TRBJ1-2,TRBV10-2,TRBD1,-
TGTGCCATCAGTGAGTCGGGGGGAACCTACGAGCGGTACTTC,CAISESGGTYERYF,TRBJ2-5,TRBV10-3,-,-
TGCGCCAGCGGCGAGGGGAAGGATACGCAGTATTTT,CASGEGKDTQYF,TRBJ2-3,TRBV5-1,-,-
TGTGCCAGCAGTCCCTCAAACAGGGGAAGCAATCAGCCCCAGCATTTT,CASSPSNRGSNQPQHF,TRBJ1-5,TRBV6-6,TRBD1,-
TGCGCCAGCATCCCCGGACAGGGTAACAATGAGCAGTTCTTC,CASIPGQGNNEQFF,TRBJ2-1,TRBV5-1,TRBD1,-
TGTGCCAGCGAGCCCACCAGCGGGAGTGGCACAGATACGCAGTATTTT,CASEPTSGSGTDTQYF,TRBJ2-3,TRBV6-1,TRBD2,-
TGTGCCAGCAGCCGTGGACTAGCGGAGAGCACAGATACGCAGTATTTT,CASSRGLAESTDTQYF,TRBJ2-3,TRBV11-2,TRBD2,few
TGTGCCAGCAGTACGGGGCTTCAGGGATACGAGCAGTACTTC,CASSTGLQGYEQYF,TRBJ2-7,TRBV6-5,-,-
TGTGCCAGCAGCTCAACCCAGACAGGGGCGGAGGAGACCCAGTACTTC,CASSSTQTGAEETQYF,TRBJ2-5,TRBV7-2,TRBD1,few
TGTGCCAGCAGTTTAGTGGGGGGGGCACGCAATGAGCAGTTCTTC,CASSLVGGARNEQFF,TRBJ2-1,TRBV12-3/TRBV12-4,-,-